The 31 T cell receptor beta chains listed next were all sequenced from one sample in a study of Ad26.COV2.S vaccination and SARS-CoV-2 variants. Treatment noted: 19 received Ad26.COV2.S at low or high dose, single or two shots; roughly 5 received placebo; per-sample allocation not given. Sampling was performed 63 days after the first vaccine or placebo injection. Some clones are missing from TCRdb's copy, which holds only in-frame ones; the method was immunoSEQ multiplex PCR. The sample carries about 350,000 clones, around 89% recorded once. Source: peripheral blood, taken in a trial of Ad26.COV2.S vaccine versus placebo. The receptors originated from a person aged 18-60 years who received the Ad26.COV2.S COVID-19 vaccine or a placebo.

The J gene is TRBJ1-4, the V gene TRBV5-5, with D hard to call. Germline V gene data show CDR1 as SGHKS and CDR2 as YYEKEE (reference sequence). Deletions cut 4 bases from V and 8 bases from J, with 18 bases between. This CDR3 contains 15 residues. The CDR3 nucleotides are TGTGCCAGCAGCCACGCGGGCGTACCTAGGGAAAAACTGTTTTTT. The encoded protein is CASSHAGVPREKLFF.

The chain has TRBV29-1 and TRBJ2-7; tentative D call: TRBD1 (7 bases). Trimming left V 5 bases short and J 1 base short, with 12 bases between. Germline values: CDR1 SQVTM, CDR2 ANQGSEA. The CDR3 extends over 13 amino acids. The CDR3 DNA follows: TGCAGCGTTCGAGCAGGGGGGTCCTACGAGCAGTACTTC. Translation: CSVRAGGSYEQYF.

The count of this clone is one. The gene calls are TRBV27 and TRBJ2-2; 7 bases map to TRBD1. This CDR3 comprises 15 residues. CDR1 and CDR2 (germline): MNHEY, SMNVEV (reference sequence). V lost 8 bases, J lost 6 bases, and 12 bases stayed unmatched. CDR3 DNA: TGTGCCAGCGGACCTCCAGGGGGACGGGCCGGGGAGCTGTTTTTT. It yields the protein CASGPPGGRAGELFF.

CDR3 amino acids: CASNRGGTDTQYF. CDR3 DNA sequence: TGTGCCAGCAACAGGGGGGGCACAGATACGCAGTATTTT. V is TRBV9 and J is TRBJ2-3, with 8 bases that match TRBD1. The CDR3 is 13 residues long. J gave up 1 base and V 6 bases, and 1 base lay outside the gene matches. Germline values: CDR1 SGDLS, CDR2 YYNGEE.

In its sample, this clone was seen once. CDR3 loop: CASTLDRGMNTEAFF. Here the CDR3 DNA reads TGTGCCAGTACCTTAGACAGGGGGATGAACACTGAAGCTTTCTTT. V is TRBV19 and J is TRBJ1-1; the match to TRBD1 covers 9 bases. V lost 7 bases, J lost 0 bases, and 6 bases stayed unmatched. This CDR3 spans 15 amino acids. Germline CDR1 is LNHDA and CDR2 is SQIVND (reference sequence).

V usage is TRBV5-5 and J usage is TRBJ2-2; D remains ambiguous. CDR3 size: 16 residues. CDR1 is SGHKS and CDR2 is YYEKEE in the germline V gene (reference sequence). V was cut by 2 bases and J by 2 bases, with 13 bases left in between. In nucleotides, the CDR3 is TGTGCCAGCAGCTTTGGCTTCCCAGTTAACACCGGGGAGCTGTTTTTT. Translated: CASSFGFPVNTGELFF. Supplemented by reference TRBV5-5 and TRBJ2-2, the full variable domain reads DAGVTQSPTHLIKTRGQQVTLRCSPISGHKSVSWYQQVLGQGPQFIFQYYEKEERGRGNFPDRFSARQFPNYSSELNVNALLLGDSALYLCASSFGFPVNTGELFFGEGSRLTVL.

The sample holds one count of this clone. J is TRBJ1-6 and V is TRBV7-2, with 7 bases that match TRBD1. V was clipped by 2 bases and J by 8 bases; unmatched bases: 9. The CDR3 length is 16 residues. CDR1 and CDR2 from the germline V gene are SGHTA and FQGNSA. The CDR3 nucleotides read TGTGCCAGCAGCTTAAGGCCCGGGACAGTATATTCACCCCTCCACTTT. Residues: CASSLRPGTVYSPLHF.

The genes are TRBV19 and TRBJ1-1; tentative D call: TRBD1 (5 bases). Germline V lookup: CDR1 LNHDA, CDR2 SQIVND (reference sequence). Trimming took 3 bases from V and 6 from J, leaving 8 bases between them. The CDR3 runs to 12 residues. The CDR3 spells CASSMKTAEAFF. The CDR3 bases are TGTGCCAGTAGTATGAAGACAGCTGAAGCTTTCTTT.

This chain joins TRBV5-6 and TRBJ1-2; D gene ambiguous. The CDR3 loop spans 13 amino acids. V lost 4 bases and J 0 bases, leaving 7 bases between the germline ends. CDR1 is SGHDT, CDR2 YYEEEE, per germline. Here the CDR3 DNA reads TGTGCCAGCAGCCTTGACACTAACTATGGCTACACCTTC. It yields the protein CASSLDTNYGYTF.

V usage is TRBV7-3 and J usage is TRBJ2-1, with 7 bases that match TRBD1. Germline V lookup: CDR1 SGHTA, CDR2 FQGTGA. Unmatched junction bases numbered 7, after V lost 2 bases and J lost 6 bases. This CDR3 comprises 15 residues. CDR3 bases: TGTGCCAGCAGCTTAGGGCAGGGGGTCGGCAATGAGCAGTTCTTC. Translated, it gives CASSLGQGVGNEQFF.

This sequence joins TRBV6-5 and TRBJ1-2, with 7 bases identical to TRBD1. The CDR3 is made up of 15 amino acids. V was pared by 8 bases and J by 8 bases, with 17 bases of the junction left unmatched. CDR1 is MNHEY and CDR2 is SVGAGI in the germline V gene. Here the CDR3 reads CASGRAAGPGGGYTF. CDR3 DNA sequence: TGTGCCAGCGGGCGAGCGGCAGGTCCAGGGGGGGGCTACACCTTC.

The chain joins TRBV6-2 or TRBV6-3 to TRBJ2-7; D perhaps matches TRBD1 (6 bases). V gave up 2 bases and J gave up 7 bases, with 18 bases separating them. Germline CDR1 and CDR2: MNHEY and SVGEGT. The CDR3 loop spans 15 amino acids. The chain's CDR3 is CASSYPEGDLREQYF. For the CDR3, the DNA is TGTGCCAGCAGTTACCCAGAGGGGGATCTAAGGGAGCAGTACTTC.

The rearrangement joins TRBV19 to TRBJ2-7; TRBD2 is a possible D gene (6 bases). The CDR3 has 15 amino acids. Germline assignment: CDR1 LNHDA and CDR2 SQIVND (reference sequence). The V and J ends lost 4 bases and 6 bases respectively, with 19 bases between them. The CDR3 bases are TGTGCCAGTAGTACCCGGGATCCGGGGGTCGTCGAGCAGTACTTC. Translation: CASSTRDPGVVEQYF.

CDR3 sequence: CASRAQGLTGELFF. The CDR3 nucleotides are TGTGCCAGCAGGGCCCAGGGTCTCACCGGGGAGCTGTTTTTT. V gene TRBV6-4 combines with J gene TRBJ2-2; D is possibly TRBD1 (5 bases). This CDR3 contains 14 residues. The germline V gene has CDR1 MRHNA and CDR2 SNTAGT. V gave up 6 bases and J gave up 4 bases, with 12 bases separating them.

The chain links TRBV5-6 to TRBJ1-1; possibly TRBD1 for D (5 bases). CDR3 length: 13 residues. Per the germline V gene, CDR1 is SGHDT and CDR2 is YYEEEE. V lost 2 bases and J lost 6, with 11 bases in between. CDR3 residues: CASSFEGKSEAFF. The CDR3 nucleotides read TGTGCCAGCAGCTTCGAGGGGAAGTCTGAAGCTTTCTTT.

This chain connects TRBV19 to TRBJ1-4; D ambiguous. Deletions cut 3 bases from V and 7 bases from J, with 6 bases between. Germline-derived CDR1 and CDR2 are LNHDA and SQIVND (reference sequence). The CDR3 runs 12 residues. CDR3: CASSMSSEKLFF. CDR3 DNA: TGTGCCAGTAGTATGAGTAGTGAAAAACTGTTTTTT. Full variable domain (outside the CDR3, taken from reference TRBV19 and TRBJ1-4): DGGITQSPKYLFRKEGQNVTLSCEQNLNHDAMYWYRQDPGQGLRLIYYSQIVNDFQKGDIAEGYSVSREKKESFPLTVTSAQKNPTAFYLCASSMSSEKLFFGSGTQLSVL.

The CDR3 spells CASSSPSGTNTGELFF. The CDR3 DNA reads as TGTGCCAGTAGTTCCCCCTCGGGCACGAACACCGGGGAGCTGTTTTTT. V is TRBV19 and J is TRBJ2-2; D is unclear. Trimming took 5 bases from V and 0 from J, leaving 13 bases between them. The V gene's germline CDR1 is LNHDA and CDR2 SQIVND (reference sequence). This CDR3 spans 16 amino acids.

The CDR3 sequence is CASSRGTSGTYNEQFF. Here the CDR3 DNA reads TGTGCCAGCAGCCGTGGGACTAGCGGGACCTACAATGAGCAGTTCTTC. The chain couples TRBV7-2 to TRBJ2-1; 13 bases are shared with TRBD2. Germline V CDR1 and CDR2: SGHTA, FQGNSA. CDR3 length: 16 residues. With 5 bases clipped from V and 2 bases from J, the junction kept 3 bases outside the gene matches.

This clone was detected only a few times. The chain recombines TRBV3-1 (or the pseudogene TRBV3-2) with TRBJ1-3, with D possibly matching TRBD1 (5 bases). V lost 1 base to trimming and J lost 2 bases, with 12 bases between them. The germline gives CDR1 LGHDT, CDR2 YNNKEL (reference sequence). The CDR3 contains 16 residues. The CDR3 nucleotides read TGTGCCAGCAGCCAAGTAGGGTGGGGCCCTGGAAACACCATATATTTT. This encodes CASSQVGWGPGNTIYF.

This chain connects TRBV5-4 to TRBJ2-1, with D perhaps given as TRBD1 or TRBD2 (6 bases each). Trimming stripped 0 bases from V and 7 bases from J, with 14 bases between. The CDR3 runs 15 residues. Germline values: CDR1 SGHNT, CDR2 YYREEE (reference sequence). The DNA for the CDR3 is TGTGCCAGCAGCTTGGACGGGGGCTGGGGGAATGAGCAGTTCTTC. It codes for CASSLDGGWGNEQFF.

Details on this clone: The same CDR3 can be traced to other DNA sequences in this sample. The DNA for the CDR3 is TGCGCCAGCAGCCAAGGGCATAGGAACACTGAAGCTTTCTTT. Translated: CASSQGHRNTEAFF. The chain uses TRBV4-3 and TRBJ1-1; D is uncertain. The ends were cut back, 1 base at V and 1 base at J, with 7 bases in the middle. The CDR3 has 14 residues. Germline-derived CDR1 and CDR2 are LGHNA and YSLEER.

The chain links TRBV7-3 to TRBJ1-2; D is unresolved. In germline, CDR1 is SGHTA, CDR2 FQGTGA. This CDR3 region has 15 residues. V shed 0 bases and J shed 4 bases, with 12 bases lying between them. CDR3 amino acids: CASSLTGDGSYGYTF. Here the CDR3 DNA reads TGTGCCAGCAGCTTAACCGGAGACGGGAGCTATGGCTACACCTTC. Full variable domain (remainder filled in from reference TRBV7-3 and TRBJ1-2): GAGVSQTPSNKVTEKGKYVELRCDPISGHTALYWYRQSLGQGPEFLIYFQGTGAADDSGLPNDRFFAVRPEGSVSTLKIQRTERGDSAVYLCASSLTGDGSYGYTFGSGTRLTVV.

This clone appeared once. The CDR3 region is CASSASLGRAGSTDTQYF. CDR3 sequence (DNA): TGTGCCAGCAGCGCCTCATTAGGGAGGGCAGGGAGCACAGATACGCAGTATTTT. J is TRBJ2-3 and V is TRBV9; 7 bases match TRBD2. From germline, CDR1 is SGDLS and CDR2 YYNGEE. V gave up 3 bases and J gave up 0 bases; unmatched junction bases: 13. This CDR3 has 18 residues. Using reference TRBV9 and TRBJ2-3 for the parts outside the CDR3, the full variable domain is DSGVTQTPKHLITATGQRVTLRCSPRSGDLSVYWYQQSLDQGLQFLIQYYNGEERAKGNILERFSAQQFPDLHSELNLSSLELGDSALYFCASSASLGRAGSTDTQYFGPGTRLTVL.

The CDR3 DNA follows: TGCGCCAGCAGCCAAGCTGACTCCTATTCCTCTGGGGCCAACGTCCTGACTTTC. This gives the protein CASSQADSYSSGANVLTF. The chain carries TRBV4-3 and TRBJ2-6; D remains unclear. V was pared by 1 base and J by 0 bases, with 13 bases between. The CDR3 spans 18 residues. Germline CDR1 LGHNA, CDR2 YSLEER.

The chain has TRBV9 and TRBJ2-2; D perhaps matches TRBD1 (7 bases). CDR1 is SGDLS and CDR2 is YYNGEE in the germline V gene. The CDR3 runs to 15 residues. V was clipped by 3 bases and J by 6 bases, with 15 bases between them. The CDR3 DNA follows: TGTGCCAGCAGCGCGGAGGGGGCGAGTGCCGGGGAGCTGTTTTTT. It encodes CASSAEGASAGELFF.

The chain is built from TRBV27 and TRBJ2-1; 9 nucleotides align to TRBD2. From germline, CDR1 is MNHEY and CDR2 SMNVEV (reference sequence). The CDR3 extends over 16 amino acids. V shed 1 base, J shed 0 bases, and the junction held 1 base outside the gene matches. CDR3 coding DNA: TGTGCCAGCAGTTTATTTAGCGGGAGCTCCTACAATGAGCAGTTCTTC. This gives the protein CASSLFSGSSYNEQFF.

The V gene is TRBV29-1, the J gene TRBJ2-7; perhaps TRBD1 as D (5 bases). Deletions cut 1 base from V and 3 bases from J, with 7 bases between. CDR3 length equals 12 residues. CDR1 is SQVTM, CDR2 ANQGSEA, per germline. As DNA, the CDR3 is TGCAGCGTTGAAGCCAGGGACTACGAGCAGTACTTC. Translation gives CSVEARDYEQYF.

The chain couples TRBV2 to TRBJ1-5; D is perhaps TRBD1 (5 bases). The CDR3 covers 15 residues. The germline CDR1 and CDR2 sequences are SNHLY and FYNNEI. The V and J ends lost 7 bases and 2 bases respectively, with 15 bases between them. The DNA of the CDR3 is TGTGCCAGCACCGACAGAACCCAGGGCAATCAGCCCCAGCATTTT. Translation gives CASTDRTQGNQPQHF.

The gene calls are TRBV10-3 and TRBJ2-3, with D perhaps TRBD2 (5 bases). The germline V gene encodes CDR1 ENHRY and CDR2 SYGVKD. The CDR3 sequence is 17 residues long. Trimming stripped 0 bases from V and 0 bases from J, with 13 bases between. The CDR3 is CAISESGGGTSTDTQYF. For the CDR3, the DNA is TGTGCCATCAGTGAGTCGGGCGGAGGAACTAGCACAGATACGCAGTATTTT.

The J gene is TRBJ1-4, the V gene TRBV29-1; 7 bases are shared with TRBD1. The CDR3 extends over 13 amino acids. In germline, CDR1 is SQVTM, CDR2 ANQGSEA. Unmatched junction bases numbered 3, after V lost 3 bases and J lost 5 bases. The CDR3 DNA follows: TGCAGCGTTGACGACAGGGTGAATGAAAAACTGTTTTTT. Its protein is CSVDDRVNEKLFF.

The rearrangement joins TRBV28 to TRBJ2-7; possible D gene TRBD1, 6 bases. Between the trimmed V and J ends, which lost 11 bases and 2 bases, there was a span of 10 bases. Germline lookup yields CDR1 MDHEN and CDR2 SYDVKM. The CDR3 runs 11 residues. CDR3 sequence reads: CAAGQTYEQYF. The CDR3 DNA follows: TGTGCCGCCGGACAGACCTACGAGCAGTACTTC.